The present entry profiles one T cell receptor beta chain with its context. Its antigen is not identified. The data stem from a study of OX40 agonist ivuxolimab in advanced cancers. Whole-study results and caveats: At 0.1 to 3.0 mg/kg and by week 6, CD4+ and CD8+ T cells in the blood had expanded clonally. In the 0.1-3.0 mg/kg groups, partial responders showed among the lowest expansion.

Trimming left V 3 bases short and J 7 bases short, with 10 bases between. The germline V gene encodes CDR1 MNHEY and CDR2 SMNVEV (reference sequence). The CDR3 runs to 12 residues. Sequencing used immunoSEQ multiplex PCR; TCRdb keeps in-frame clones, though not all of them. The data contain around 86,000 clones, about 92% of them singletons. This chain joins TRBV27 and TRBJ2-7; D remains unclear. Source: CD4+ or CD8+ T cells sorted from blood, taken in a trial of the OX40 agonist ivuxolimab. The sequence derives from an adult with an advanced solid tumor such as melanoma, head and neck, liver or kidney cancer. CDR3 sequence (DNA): TGTGCCAGCAGTTTGGGGTTTGGAGAGCAGTACTTC. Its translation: CASSLGFGEQYF.